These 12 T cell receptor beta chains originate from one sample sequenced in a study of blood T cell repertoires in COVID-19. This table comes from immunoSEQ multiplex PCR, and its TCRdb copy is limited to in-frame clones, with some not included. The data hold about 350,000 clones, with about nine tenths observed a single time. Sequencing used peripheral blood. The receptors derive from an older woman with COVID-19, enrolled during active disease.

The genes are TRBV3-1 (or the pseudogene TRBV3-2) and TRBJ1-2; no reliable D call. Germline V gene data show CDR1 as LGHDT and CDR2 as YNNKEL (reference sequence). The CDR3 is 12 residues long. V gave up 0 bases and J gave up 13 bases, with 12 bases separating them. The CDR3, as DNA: TGTGCCAGCAGCCAAGATGGGAGGGTCGGCACCTTC. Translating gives CASSQDGRVGTF.

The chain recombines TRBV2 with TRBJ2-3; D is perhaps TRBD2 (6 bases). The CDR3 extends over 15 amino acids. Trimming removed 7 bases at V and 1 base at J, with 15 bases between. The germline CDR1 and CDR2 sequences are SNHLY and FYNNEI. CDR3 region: CASTRVGGGTDTQYF. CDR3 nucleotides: TGTGCCAGCACCCGTGTGGGGGGAGGCACAGATACGCAGTATTTT.

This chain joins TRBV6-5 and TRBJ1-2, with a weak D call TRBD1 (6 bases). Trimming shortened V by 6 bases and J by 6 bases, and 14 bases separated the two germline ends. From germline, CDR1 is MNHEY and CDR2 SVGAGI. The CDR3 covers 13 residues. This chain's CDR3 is CASRTRGGHGYTF. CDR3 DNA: TGTGCCAGCAGGACACGCGGGGGCCATGGCTACACCTTC.

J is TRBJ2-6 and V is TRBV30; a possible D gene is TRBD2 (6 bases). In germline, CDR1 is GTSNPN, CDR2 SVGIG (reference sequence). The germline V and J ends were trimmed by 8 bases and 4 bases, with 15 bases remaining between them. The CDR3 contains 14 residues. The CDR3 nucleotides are TGTGCCCGGGATGGGGGGTCAGGGGCCAACGTCCTGACTTTC. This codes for CARDGGSGANVLTF.

CDR3 residues: CASSLEQLDTEAFF. The CDR3 nucleotides read TGTGCCAGCAGCTTGGAACAGCTGGACACTGAAGCTTTCTTT. The chain employs TRBV5-6 and TRBJ1-1; the D is unclear. Trimming shortened V by 0 bases and J by 3 bases, and 9 bases separated the two germline ends. Per germline, CDR1 SGHDT and CDR2 YYEEEE. There are 14 residues in the CDR3.

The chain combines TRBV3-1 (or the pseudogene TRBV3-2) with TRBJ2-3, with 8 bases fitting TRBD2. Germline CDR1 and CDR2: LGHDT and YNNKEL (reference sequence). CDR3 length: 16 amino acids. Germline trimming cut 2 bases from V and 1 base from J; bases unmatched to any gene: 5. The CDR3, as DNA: TGTGCCAGCAGCCAATATTTGACTAGCGGCACAGATACGCAGTATTTT. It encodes CASSQYLTSGTDTQYF.

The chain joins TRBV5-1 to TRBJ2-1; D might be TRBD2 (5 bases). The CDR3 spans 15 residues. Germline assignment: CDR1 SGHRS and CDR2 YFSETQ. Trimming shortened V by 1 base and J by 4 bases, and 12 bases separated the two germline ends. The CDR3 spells CASSLLGLDYNEQFF. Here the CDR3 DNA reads TGCGCCAGCAGCTTGTTAGGACTGGATTACAATGAGCAGTTCTTC.

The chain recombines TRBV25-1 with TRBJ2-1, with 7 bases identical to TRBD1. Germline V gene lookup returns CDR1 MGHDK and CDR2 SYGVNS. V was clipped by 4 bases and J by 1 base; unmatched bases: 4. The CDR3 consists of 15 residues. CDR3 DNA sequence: TGTGCCAGCAGTGCGGACAGGAGATCCTACAATGAGCAGTTCTTC. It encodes CASSADRRSYNEQFF.

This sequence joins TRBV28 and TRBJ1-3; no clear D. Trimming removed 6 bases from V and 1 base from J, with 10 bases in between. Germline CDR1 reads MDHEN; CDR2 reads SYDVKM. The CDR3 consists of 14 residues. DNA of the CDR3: TGTGCCAGCAGGGGTTTGAGGTCTGGAAACACCATATATTTT. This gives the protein CASRGLRSGNTIYF.

CDR3 protein: CASSLGLAGGQEQFF. CDR3 nucleotide sequence: TGTGCCAGCAGCTTGGGACTAGCGGGGGGTCAGGAGCAGTTCTTC. The V and J genes are TRBV11-2 and TRBJ2-1; 15 nucleotides line up with TRBD2. Trimming cost V 3 bases and J 10 bases; bases outside gene matches: 4. The CDR3 has 15 residues. The germline gives CDR1 SGHAT, CDR2 FQNNGV.

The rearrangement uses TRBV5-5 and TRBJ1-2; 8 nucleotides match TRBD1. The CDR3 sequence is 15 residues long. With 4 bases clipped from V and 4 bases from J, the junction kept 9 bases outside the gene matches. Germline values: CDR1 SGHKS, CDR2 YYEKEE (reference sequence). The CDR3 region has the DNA TGTGCCAGCAGCCCAACGACAGGGGTGAGCTATGGCTACACCTTC. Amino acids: CASSPTTGVSYGYTF.

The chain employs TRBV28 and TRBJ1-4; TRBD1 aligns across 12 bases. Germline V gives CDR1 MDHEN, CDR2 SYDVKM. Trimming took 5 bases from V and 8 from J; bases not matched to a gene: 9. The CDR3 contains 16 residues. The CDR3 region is CASSPHTGTGGEKLFF. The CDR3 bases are TGTGCCAGCAGTCCCCACACCGGGACAGGGGGCGAAAAACTGTTTTTT.